The 22 T cell receptor beta chains in this list originate from one sample, sequenced in a study of metastatic and nonmetastatic thyroid tumors. TCRdb reanalyzed the PCR reads via MiXCR. The sample lists thousands of clones; approximately 30% were seen once. Prior to thyroid surgery, none of the patients had received any treatment. The sequenced sample consisted of adjacent normal tissue. These receptors were obtained from a female donor with papillary thyroid cancer or a benign thyroid nodule (not recorded which). Some clones in this sample may be carry-over from other donors' samples.

Within the sample, this clone is medium-sized. The V call is TRBV30, the J call TRBJ2-2, with a tentative D call TRBD1 (5 bases). V lost 2 bases to trimming and J lost 6 bases, with 7 bases between them. The CDR3 is 12 residues long. The V gene's germline CDR1 is GTSNPN and CDR2 SVGIG (reference sequence). The CDR3 coding sequence is TGTGCCTGGAGTTTCAGGGCCGGGGAGCTGTTTTTT. As protein: CAWSFRAGELFF.

This clone has at least ten counts. A read error may explain this, as a much larger clone is one base away. The rearrangement links TRBV20-1 to TRBJ1-3, with unresolved D. From germline, CDR1 is DFQATT and CDR2 SNEGSKA (reference sequence). The CDR3 is 12 residues long. The CDR3, as DNA: TGCAGTGCTAGAGAATTAGAACAAACCATATGTTTT. Translating it yields CSARELEQTICF.

There are many counts of this clone. The CDR3 DNA sequence: TGTGCCAGCAGTTTCGGGATGGACCCAGAGACCCAGTACTTC. Its translation is CASSFGMDPETQYF. The chain has TRBV6-1 and TRBJ2-5; a weak D match, TRBD2 (5 bases). Per the germline V gene, CDR1 is MNHNS and CDR2 is SASEGT. The CDR3 covers 14 residues. V was trimmed by 5 bases and J by 4 bases, leaving 14 bases between them.

As regards this clone: One junction end does not reproduce the germline sequence, and a read error may be involved. The rearrangement joins TRBV28 to TRBJ1-1; D possibly corresponds to TRBD1 (6 bases). Germline-derived CDR1 and CDR2 are MDHEN and SYDVKM. The CDR3 has 15 amino acids. CDR3 in DNA: TGTGCCAGCAGTTTAAACAGGGCTAAGAACGCTGAAGCTTTCTTT. Translating gives CASSLNRAKNAEAFF.

This clone has only one observation. The chain couples TRBV6-9 to TRBJ2-7, with D perhaps matching TRBD2 (6 bases). The V and J ends lost 7 bases and 3 bases respectively, with 22 bases between them. The CDR3 spans 16 residues. Germline lookup yields CDR1 MNHGY and CDR2 SVAAGI. For the CDR3, the DNA is TGTGCCAGCACTTACGCGGAGACCGGGACTGACTACGAGCAGTACTTC. This codes for CASTYAETGTDYEQYF.

The table lists this clone with many counts. This chain connects TRBV20-1 to TRBJ2-1; 10 bases are shared with TRBD1. The CDR3 sequence is 16 residues long. The germline V gene has CDR1 DFQATT and CDR2 SNEGSKA (reference sequence). The J segment lost 7 bases and the V segment lost 6 bases, leaving 15 bases of the junction unmatched. Here the CDR3 reads CSAVGGRDRGRNEQFF. In DNA, the CDR3 is TGCAGTGCCGTAGGAGGCCGGGACAGGGGTAGGAATGAGCAGTTCTTC.

This clone was seen only a few times. The chain carries TRBV27 and TRBJ1-6; 8 bases line up with TRBD1. Trimming removed 4 bases from V and 7 bases from J; junction bases left unmatched: 12. Germline values: CDR1 MNHEY, CDR2 SMNVEV (reference sequence). The CDR3 extends over 17 amino acids. The CDR3 reads CASSSYLTGVGNSPLHF. In DNA, the CDR3 is TGTGCCAGCAGTTCTTATTTGACAGGGGTCGGAAATTCACCCCTCCACTTT.

The rearrangement links TRBV7-8 to TRBJ2-7; 11 positions agree with TRBD2. CDR1 is SGHVS, CDR2 FQNEAQ, per germline. Trimming cost V 1 base and J 2 bases; bases outside gene matches: 10. The length of the CDR3 is 18 residues. The CDR3 reads CASSLVGSLAGGTYEQYF. DNA of the CDR3: TGTGCCAGCAGCTTAGTGGGAAGTCTAGCGGGAGGAACCTACGAGCAGTACTTC.

Comments on this clone: The junction differs from germline at one of its ends, possibly a read error. The J gene is TRBJ1-1, the V gene TRBV7-2; 7 nucleotides agree with TRBD1. The CDR3 is 13 residues long. CDR1 is SGHTA and CDR2 is FQGNSA in the germline V gene. CDR3: CASNLGGATGAFF. The CDR3 coding sequence is TGTGCCAGCAACTTAGGGGGCGCAACTGGGGCTTTCTTT.

The chain joins TRBV27 to TRBJ1-6; D might be TRBD1 (5 bases). The CDR3 spans 17 residues. The V gene lost 3 bases and the J gene lost 7 bases, with 19 bases spanning the gap. The germline CDR1 and CDR2 sequences are MNHEY and SMNVEV (reference sequence). In DNA, the CDR3 is TGTGCCAGCAGTTTCCTCCCCTCCGGGGCGGGGAATTCACCCCTCCACTTT. This sequence encodes CASSFLPSGAGNSPLHF.

The V gene is TRBV19, the J gene TRBJ2-5, with TRBD2 as a possible D gene (7 bases). Germline V CDR1 and CDR2: LNHDA, SQIVND (reference sequence). The CDR3 is 13 amino acids. V shed 3 bases and J shed 5 bases, with 10 bases lying between them. The CDR3 loop reads CASSMGGRETQYF. The CDR3 DNA follows: TGTGCCAGTAGTATGGGGGGGCGGGAGACCCAGTACTTC.

This clone has more than one count but fewer than ten. This sample also contains other DNA sequences that code for the same CDR3. The chain carries TRBV28 and TRBJ2-7; 9 positions agree with TRBD2. Germline CDR1 MDHEN, CDR2 SYDVKM. V lost 6 bases and J lost 4; bases outside the gene matches: 13. The CDR3 contains 16 residues. The CDR3 coding sequence is TGTGCCAGCAGGCCACCGGGACTAGCAGCCGGTTACGAGCAGTACTTC. It encodes CASRPPGLAAGYEQYF.

This clone was observed a few times. The chain employs TRBV6-1 and TRBJ2-5; D might be TRBD2 (5 bases). The length of the CDR3 is 13 residues. CDR1 and CDR2 from the germline V gene are MNHNS and SASEGT. Trimming pared 5 bases from V and 4 bases from J, leaving 11 bases between. The CDR3 here is CASSTSGSETQYF. In DNA, the CDR3 is TGTGCCAGCAGTACGAGCGGATCAGAGACCCAGTACTTC.

Many counts were recorded for this clone. As the CDR3 is not closed by the conserved phenylalanine or tryptophan, this likely results from a read error. The chain combines TRBV5-1 with TRBJ2-1; D gene ambiguous. The CDR3 extends over 13 amino acids. V shed 0 bases and J shed 7 bases, with 8 bases lying between them. Germline-derived CDR1 and CDR2 are SGHRS and YFSETQ. The CDR3 loop is CASSLGAGNEQFS. The CDR3 DNA is TGCGCCAGCAGCTTGGGAGCCGGAAATGAGCAGTTCTCC.

Regarding this clone: This CDR3 fails to terminate in the conserved phenylalanine or tryptophan, so it likely reflects a read error. The rearrangement uses TRBV27 and TRBJ2-1, with D possibly being TRBD1 (6 bases). Germline CDR1 is MNHEY and CDR2 is SMNVEV (reference sequence). The CDR3 consists of 17 residues. CDR3 DNA: TGTGCCAGCAGTTCCATGACAGGTGCAGTCTCCTCCAATGAGCAGTTCTTA. Encoded protein: CASSSMTGAVSSNEQFL.

This clone showed up just a few times. V and J are TRBV20-1 and TRBJ1-5; TRBD1 matches at 7 bases. Germline V gene lookup returns CDR1 DFQATT and CDR2 SNEGSKA (reference sequence). The V segment lost 3 bases and the J segment 0 bases; nucleotides outside the gene matches: 11. This CDR3 is 17 amino acids long. The CDR3 DNA reads TGCAGTGCTAGTCGCTCCCTCAGGGGGAGTAGCAATCAGCCCCAGCATTTT. Translated: CSASRSLRGSSNQPQHF.

This clone has at least ten counts. A much larger clone is a single base away; this may be a read error. The sample carries other DNA sequences with the same CDR3. CDR3 loop: CSASRLAGGYEQYF. The CDR3 DNA reads as TGCAGTGCTAGTCGACTAGCGGGGGGCTACGAGCAGTATTTC. V gene TRBV20-1 combines with J gene TRBJ2-7, with TRBD2 matching 13 bases. Germline assignment: CDR1 DFQATT and CDR2 SNEGSKA (reference sequence). This CDR3 has 14 residues.

The chain recombines TRBV10-3 with TRBJ1-2; 8 nucleotides align to TRBD1. V gave up 6 bases and J gave up 4 bases; unmatched junction bases: 7. The germline CDR1 and CDR2 sequences are ENHRY and SYGVKD. The CDR3 runs to 14 residues. CDR3 amino acids: CAIRPQGASYGYTF. The DNA for the CDR3 is TGTGCCATCAGGCCGCAGGGGGCCTCCTATGGCTACACCTTC.

The CDR3 protein is CASSQHPGTGIGNQPQHF. The DNA for the CDR3 is TGTGCCAGCAGCCAACATCCCGGGACAGGGATCGGCAATCAGCCCCAGCATTTT. This chain links TRBV4-2 with TRBJ1-5; 9 bases align to TRBD1. CDR3 length: 18 amino acids. The germline CDR1 and CDR2 sequences are LGHNA and YNFKEQ. V was clipped by 2 bases and J by 2 bases; unmatched bases: 10.

This chain joins TRBV6-2 or TRBV6-3 and TRBJ2-7; 9 nucleotides line up with TRBD2. V dropped 5 bases and J dropped 3; count of bases not matched to a gene: 5. Germline values: CDR1 MNHEY, CDR2 SVGEGT. The CDR3 is made up of 14 amino acids. CDR3 sequence: CASSDGTSIYEQYF. The CDR3 region has the DNA TGTGCCAGCAGTGACGGGACTAGCATCTACGAGCAGTACTTC.

V gene TRBV11-2 combines with J gene TRBJ2-7; D could derive from TRBD1 or TRBD2 (5 bases each). Germline assignment: CDR1 SGHAT and CDR2 FQNNGV. This CDR3 spans 14 amino acids. Trimming took 1 base from V and 3 from J, leaving 10 bases between them. CDR3 bases: TGTGCCAGCAGCTTAGTCGAGGGGCGCTACGAGCAGTACTTC. This translates into CASSLVEGRYEQYF.

In regard to this clone: At one end, the junction sequence differs from germline, possibly due to a read error. The chain recombines TRBV6-4 with TRBJ2-2, with D perhaps matching TRBD1 (5 bases). The germline CDR1 and CDR2 sequences are MRHNA and SNTAGT. The CDR3 extends over 14 amino acids. The CDR3 bases are TGTGCCACTTCGCAGTCCGTGGACACCGGTGAGCTGTTTTTT. Amino acid sequence: CATSQSVDTGELFF.